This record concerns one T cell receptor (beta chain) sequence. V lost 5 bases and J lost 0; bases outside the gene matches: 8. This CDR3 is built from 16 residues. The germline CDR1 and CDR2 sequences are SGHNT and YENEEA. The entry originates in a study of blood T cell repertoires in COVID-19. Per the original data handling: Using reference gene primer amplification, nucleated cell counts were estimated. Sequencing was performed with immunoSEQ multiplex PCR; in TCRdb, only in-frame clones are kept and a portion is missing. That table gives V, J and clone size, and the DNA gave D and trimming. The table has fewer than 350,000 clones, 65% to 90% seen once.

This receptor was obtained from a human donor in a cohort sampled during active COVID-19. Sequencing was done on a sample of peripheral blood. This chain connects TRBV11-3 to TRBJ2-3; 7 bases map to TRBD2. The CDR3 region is CASSIASGASTDTQYF. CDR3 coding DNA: TGTGCCAGCAGCATCGCTAGCGGTGCTAGCACAGATACGCAGTATTTT.